This passage covers 20 T cell receptor beta chains from one sample sequenced in a study of long-term antiretroviral therapy in people with HIV. The libraries were made with immunoSEQ v3.0 at survey level. Profiling relied on immunoSEQ multiplex PCR, and the TCRdb table lists in-frame clones only, not all of them. The data show around 25,000 clones, about 83% seen once. Sequencing was performed on unsorted PBMCs, taken 3 years after starting antiretroviral therapy. The receptors here all came from a man younger than 30 with HIV.

This chain links TRBV10-3 with TRBJ2-2; 9 bases line up with TRBD2. The trim removed 4 bases at V and 5 bases at J, leaving 8 bases unmatched. CDR3 size: 16 residues. Germline CDR1 reads ENHRY; CDR2 reads SYGVKD. The CDR3: CAISGWLAGLTGELFF. Here the CDR3 DNA reads TGTGCCATCAGTGGATGGCTAGCGGGGCTTACCGGGGAGCTGTTTTTT.

The V and J genes are TRBV10-1 and TRBJ1-2; no definite D call. Germline V gene sequence: CDR1 WNHNN, CDR2 SYGVQD (reference sequence). This CDR3 has 13 amino acids. The germline V and J ends were trimmed by 7 bases and 5 bases, with 14 bases remaining between them. CDR3 coding DNA: TGCGCCAGCAACTCGGATCCCTTATATGGCTACACCTTC. Amino acid sequence: CASNSDPLYGYTF.

This clone has a handful of counts. The chain recombines TRBV5-4 with TRBJ2-3; 7 bases align to TRBD1. V shed 3 bases, J shed 6 bases, and the junction held 4 bases outside the gene matches. The length of the CDR3 is 13 residues. Germline assignment: CDR1 SGHNT and CDR2 YYREEE (reference sequence). CDR3 sequence reads: CASSWDRPDTQYF. The DNA of the CDR3 is TGTGCCAGCAGCTGGGACAGACCCGATACGCAGTATTTT.

The gene calls are TRBV5-5 and TRBJ2-5, with D hard to call. Germline V gene data show CDR1 as SGHKS and CDR2 as YYEKEE (reference sequence). V was cut by 4 bases and J by 4 bases, with 8 bases left in between. The CDR3 spans 12 residues. The CDR3 region has the DNA TGTGCCAGCAGCAGGAAGGGAGAGACCCAGTACTTC. This translates into CASSRKGETQYF. Supplemented by reference TRBV5-5 and TRBJ2-5, the full variable domain reads DAGVTQSPTHLIKTRGQQVTLRCSPISGHKSVSWYQQVLGQGPQFIFQYYEKEERGRGNFPDRFSARQFPNYSSELNVNALLLGDSALYLCASSRKGETQYFGPGTRLLVL.

The J gene is TRBJ2-4, the V gene TRBV9; maybe TRBD2 (5 bases). Deletions cut 1 base from V and 6 bases from J, with 8 bases between. The CDR3 length is 13 residues. Germline V gene lookup returns CDR1 SGDLS and CDR2 YYNGEE. CDR3 DNA: TGTGCCAGCAGCGTATACGAGGGAAACATTCAGTACTTC. Encoded protein: CASSVYEGNIQYF.

This clone was detected only a few times. The chain carries TRBV4-1 and TRBJ2-7; 8 nucleotides agree with TRBD1. Germline trimming cut 0 bases from V and 0 bases from J; bases unmatched to any gene: 10. Germline V gives CDR1 MGHRA, CDR2 YSYEKL. This CDR3 has 18 residues. This chain's CDR3 is CASSQEVQGASGSYEQYF. The CDR3 DNA sequence: TGCGCCAGCAGCCAAGAGGTCCAGGGGGCCTCGGGCTCCTACGAGCAGTACTTC.

The V call is TRBV7-3, the J call TRBJ1-5, with 7 nucleotides matching TRBD1. The trim removed 5 bases at V and 6 bases at J, leaving 4 bases unmatched. The CDR3 contains 13 residues. CDR1 SGHTA and CDR2 FQGTGA come from the germline V gene. CDR3 coding DNA: TGTGCCAGCAGCGTCAGGGGGGGTCAGCCCCAGCATTTT. Translated, it gives CASSVRGGQPQHF. Together with reference TRBV7-3 and TRBJ1-5, the CDR3 gives the full variable domain: GAGVSQTPSNKVTEKGKYVELRCDPISGHTALYWYRQSLGQGPEFLIYFQGTGAADDSGLPNDRFFAVRPEGSVSTLKIQRTERGDSAVYLCASSVRGGQPQHFGDGTRLSIL.

This clone was counted only a few times. This chain uses TRBV11-2 with TRBJ2-2; D is undetermined. Trimming left V 1 base short and J 3 bases short, with 9 bases between. The CDR3 length is 15 residues. Germline CDR1 is SGHAT and CDR2 is FQNNGV. CDR3 sequence (DNA): TGTGCCAGCAGCTTAGTAGCAGCCGACACCGGGGAGCTGTTTTTT. Protein product: CASSLVAADTGELFF.

This chain links TRBV19 with TRBJ2-2; D is ambiguous. The CDR3 is 15 amino acids. The V gene's germline CDR1 is LNHDA and CDR2 SQIVND (reference sequence). The germline V and J ends were trimmed by 1 base and 3 bases, with 9 bases remaining between them. CDR3 protein: CASSIVAVDTGELFF. CDR3 nucleotides: TGTGCCAGTAGTATAGTTGCAGTAGACACCGGGGAGCTGTTTTTT.

The rearrangement joins TRBV6-6 to TRBJ2-1, with 7 bases lining up with TRBD2. The CDR3 spans 15 residues. V dropped 6 bases and J dropped 7; count of bases not matched to a gene: 12. CDR1 is MNHNY, CDR2 SVGAGI, per germline (reference sequence). DNA of the CDR3: TGTGCCAGCAGCCGAGGACTAGTGTTGAGTAATGAGCAGTTCTTC. Its protein product is CASSRGLVLSNEQFF.

This clone was picked up a small number of times. The chain carries TRBV28 and TRBJ2-3, with 13 nucleotides matching TRBD2. CDR1 MDHEN and CDR2 SYDVKM come from the germline V gene. V lost 7 bases and J lost 1; bases outside the gene matches: 8. There are 17 residues in the CDR3. The chain's CDR3 is CASTTGTSGDRTDTQYF. DNA of the CDR3: TGTGCCAGCACAACCGGGACTAGCGGGGATCGCACAGATACGCAGTATTTT.

This clone appeared a single time. This chain links TRBV28 with TRBJ2-3; D is undetermined. CDR3 length equals 14 residues. Germline loops: CDR1 MDHEN, CDR2 SYDVKM. V shed 5 bases and J shed 2 bases, with 11 bases lying between them. The CDR3 bases are TGTGCCAGCAGTAGGTTTGTCCTCACAGATACGCAGTATTTT. It specifies CASSRFVLTDTQYF.

The CDR3 DNA reads TGTGCCAGCATTCTGGACAGTCCGGCTTATTCACCCCTCCACTTT. Its translation is CASILDSPAYSPLHF. The V and J genes are TRBV6-6 and TRBJ1-6, with D tentatively TRBD1 (6 bases). CDR1 is MNHNY and CDR2 is SVGAGI in the germline V gene (reference sequence). Trimming pared 7 bases from V and 8 bases from J, leaving 18 bases between. The CDR3 is made up of 15 amino acids.

CDR3 nucleotide sequence: TGTGCCAGCAGTTATAGGGACAGGGCCAACTATGGCTACACCTTC. Translated, it gives CASSYRDRANYGYTF. This chain uses TRBV6-6 with TRBJ1-2, with 9 bases matching TRBD1. V lost 3 bases, J lost 2 bases, and 4 bases stayed unmatched. Germline-derived CDR1 and CDR2 are MNHNY and SVGAGI (reference sequence). The length of the CDR3 is 15 residues.

The chain couples TRBV19 to TRBJ1-5; 8 positions agree with TRBD1. The CDR3 length is 12 residues. Germline V gene data show CDR1 as LNHDA and CDR2 as SQIVND (reference sequence). Trimming at V came to 10 bases and at J to 2 bases, leaving 1 base not matched to a gene. The CDR3 DNA reads as TGTGCCACGGACAGGGGCAATCAGCCCCAGCATTTT. Amino acid sequence: CATDRGNQPQHF. The variable domain in full, completed from reference TRBV19 and TRBJ1-5, reads DGGITQSPKYLFRKEGQNVTLSCEQNLNHDAMYWYRQDPGQGLRLIYYSQIVNDFQKGDIAEGYSVSREKKESFPLTVTSAQKNPTAFYLCATDRGNQPQHFGDGTRLSIL.

The chain links TRBV4-1 to TRBJ2-5; the match to TRBD2 covers 7 bases. Germline assignment: CDR1 MGHRA and CDR2 YSYEKL. The junction had 4 bases not matched to a gene; V was cut back by 1 base and J by 5 bases. The CDR3 loop spans 14 amino acids. In nucleotides, the CDR3 is TGCGCCAGCAGCCAAGGACTAGCACGGGAGACCCAGTACTTC. Amino acid sequence: CASSQGLARETQYF.

The genes are TRBV7-8 and TRBJ1-2; tentative D call: TRBD1 (6 bases). This CDR3 spans 15 amino acids. V lost 1 base to trimming and J lost 2 bases, with 11 bases between them. CDR1 and CDR2 (germline): SGHVS, FQNEAQ. The CDR3 DNA reads TGTGCCAGCAGCTTAGAAGTCAGGGGAAACTATGGCTACACCTTC. It codes for CASSLEVRGNYGYTF.

V and J are TRBV5-1 and TRBJ2-7, with TRBD1 matching 11 bases. The CDR3 extends over 15 amino acids. The ends lost 6 bases at V and 6 bases at J; junction bases unmatched: 11. The germline V gene has CDR1 SGHRS and CDR2 YFSETQ. CDR3 residues: CASTRTGQGVFEQYF. Here the CDR3 DNA reads TGCGCCAGCACAAGAACGGGACAGGGGGTATTCGAGCAGTACTTC.

The chain couples TRBV29-1 to TRBJ2-1; TRBD2 aligns across 13 bases. Germline V CDR1 and CDR2: SQVTM, ANQGSEA. The CDR3 covers 17 residues. J gave up 0 bases and V 8 bases, and 10 bases lay outside the gene matches. Here the CDR3 DNA reads TGCAGCACCAAATCAAGGACTAGCGGGAGCTCCTACAATGAGCAGTTCTTC. Amino acid sequence: CSTKSRTSGSSYNEQFF.

The chain has TRBV9 and TRBJ1-6, with D possibly being TRBD1 (5 bases). V dropped 3 bases and J dropped 7 bases, with 11 bases sitting between them. This CDR3 contains 14 residues. The germline V gene has CDR1 SGDLS and CDR2 YYNGEE. CDR3 amino acids: CASSAGPSNSPLHF. In nucleotides, the CDR3 is TGTGCCAGCAGCGCAGGGCCGTCCAATTCACCCCTCCACTTT.